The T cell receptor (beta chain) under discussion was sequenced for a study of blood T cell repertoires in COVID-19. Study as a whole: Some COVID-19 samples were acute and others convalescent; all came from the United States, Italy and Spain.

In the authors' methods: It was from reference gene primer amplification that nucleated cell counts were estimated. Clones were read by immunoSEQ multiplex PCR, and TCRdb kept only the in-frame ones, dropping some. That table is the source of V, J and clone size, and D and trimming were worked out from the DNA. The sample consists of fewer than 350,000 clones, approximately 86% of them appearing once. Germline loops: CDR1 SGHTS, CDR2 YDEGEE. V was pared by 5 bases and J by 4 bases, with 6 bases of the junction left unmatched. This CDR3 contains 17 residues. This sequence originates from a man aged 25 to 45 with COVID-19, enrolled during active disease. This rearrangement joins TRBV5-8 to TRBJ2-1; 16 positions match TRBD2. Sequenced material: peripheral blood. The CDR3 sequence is CASRPGTSGRGYNEQFF. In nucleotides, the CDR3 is TGTGCCAGCAGACCAGGGACTAGCGGGAGGGGGTACAATGAGCAGTTCTTC.